The rows below give T cell receptor beta chains drawn from one sample of a study of T cell responses to AZD1222 COVID-19 vaccine. TCRdb's table, derived via immunoSEQ multiplex PCR, lists solely in-frame clones and lacks some. Here the sample spans about 130,000 clones, 88% being singletons. Sequenced material: peripheral blood, taken on day 0 of AZD1222 vaccination. These receptors all stem from an adult in good health. The CDR3 runs from the conserved cysteine through the conserved F or W. The D gene is left open where the match is weak. Size is omitted from some rows. Given values are once, few, many or a class for expanded clones.

J | size | D | V | DNA | CDR3
TRBJ1-4 | NA | NA | TRBV7-9 | TGTGCCAGCAGCTTAAGGACAGAAAAACTGTTTTTT | CASSLRTEKLFF
TRBJ2-7 | NA | NA | TRBV19 | TGTGCCAGTAGTCTACAGGGATCAGGCTCCTACGAGCAGTACTTC | CASSLQGSGSYEQYF
TRBJ2-2 | NA | NA | TRBV6-1 | TGTGCCAGCAGTGAAGCGCACTACTACCAGCCCGGGGAGCTGTTTTTT | CASSEAHYYQPGELFF
TRBJ1-6 | few | TRBD1 | TRBV2 | TGTGCCAGCACCACCCGACCGGGACAGGAAAATTCACCCCTCCACTTT | CASTTRPGQENSPLHF
TRBJ1-2 | NA | NA | TRBV20-1 | TGCAGTGCTAGAGAAGGGTCGGGCTACACCTTC | CSAREGSGYTF
TRBJ2-5 | NA | TRBD2 | TRBV3-1/TRBV3-2 | TGTGCCAGCAGCCAACCCGGATTAGCGGGGGGGCGAGAGACCCAGTACTTC | CASSQPGLAGGRETQYF
TRBJ2-1 | NA | NA | TRBV7-9 | TGTGCCAGCAGCTTAGCGGGGGGAAGGGCCTACAATGAGCAGTTCTTC | CASSLAGGRAYNEQFF
TRBJ2-1 | NA | TRBD2 | TRBV27 | TGTGCCAGCAGTTCACTAGCGGGGGAAAATGAGCAGTTCTTC | CASSSLAGENEQFF
TRBJ1-5 | once | NA | TRBV6-5 | TGTGCCAGCAGGGACACGGACGGTAATCAGCCCCAGCATTTT | CASRDTDGNQPQHF
TRBJ1-2 | NA | NA | TRBV5-5 | TGTGCCAGCAGCTTGACAACAAACTATGGCTACACCTTC | CASSLTTNYGYTF
TRBJ2-1 | NA | TRBD2 | TRBV20-1 | TGCAGTGCTAGTCAGGCTAGCGGGAGGGTTGGTGAGCAGTTCTTC | CSASQASGRVGEQFF
TRBJ1-1 | NA | NA | TRBV28 | TGTGCCAGCAGTGGACCGTCGAACACTGAAGCTTTCTTT | CASSGPSNTEAFF
TRBJ2-7 | NA | TRBD1 | TRBV7-2 | TGTGCCAGCAGCCCTTCGACAGGGTTCTACGAGCAGTACTTC | CASSPSTGFYEQYF
TRBJ2-7 | NA | TRBD1 | TRBV5-1 | TGCGCCAGCAGCTCCGGGACAGGGGCTGACCTCTACGAGCAGTACTTC | CASSSGTGADLYEQYF
TRBJ1-5 | NA | TRBD1 | TRBV5-8 | TGTGCCAGCAGCTTCTCGGGACAGGGGGGAGTTGGCAATCAGCCCCAGCATTTT | CASSFSGQGGVGNQPQHF
TRBJ2-3 | NA | TRBD1 | TRBV19 | TGTGCCAGTTCTGACAGGGGGGGTACAGATACGCAGTATTTT | CASSDRGGTDTQYF
TRBJ2-3 | NA | TRBD2 | TRBV10-2 | TGCGCCAGCAATAGAGCGGGAGGGCCGAAAGATACGCAGTATTTT | CASNRAGGPKDTQYF
TRBJ1-4 | NA | NA | TRBV27 | TGTGCCAGCAAAGGGTTTTCGGCGGCAACTAATGAAAAACTGTTTTTT | CASKGFSAATNEKLFF
TRBJ1-6 | NA | NA | TRBV5-5 | TGTGCCAGCAGCTGGACGGGTGGGGGCGCAGGGAGTAATTCACCCCTCCACTTT | CASSWTGGGAGSNSPLHF
TRBJ1-5 | NA | NA | TRBV4-1 | TGCGCCAGCAGCCTTACGGGACTGAGCAATCAGCCCCAGCATTTT | CASSLTGLSNQPQHF
TRBJ2-2 | NA | NA | TRBV3-1/TRBV3-2 | TGTGCCAGCAGCCAAGAGTGGCGGCAACCGAACACCGGGGAGCTGTTTTTT | CASSQEWRQPNTGELFF
TRBJ2-7 | NA | NA | TRBV6-5 | TGTGCCAGCAGTTACTCGAGCCAGGGGTACGAGCAGTACTTC | CASSYSSQGYEQYF
TRBJ1-1 | NA | NA | TRBV24-1 | TGTGCCACCAGTGCCGGCAGGGGCGCTGAAGCTTTCTTT | CATSAGRGAEAFF
TRBJ1-2 | NA | NA | TRBV6-2/TRBV6-3 | TGTGCCAGCAGTTTACCCCCCCCCGGCTATGGCTACACCTTC | CASSLPPPGYGYTF
TRBJ2-1 | once | TRBD2 | TRBV11-2 | TGTGCCAGCAGCTTAGCCGTTACTAGCGGGAGCGGGTACAATGAGCAGTTCTTC | CASSLAVTSGSGYNEQFF
TRBJ2-5 | NA | NA | TRBV6-5 | TGTGCCAGCAGTTACTCAAGCGGGCAAGAGACCCAGTACTTC | CASSYSSGQETQYF
TRBJ2-2 | NA | NA | TRBV6-5 | TGTGCCAGTGGAACTGGGGGGCGCGGAAGCGGGGAGCTGTTTTTT | CASGTGGRGSGELFF
TRBJ2-5 | NA | TRBD2 | TRBV3-1/TRBV3-2 | TGTGCCAGCAGCCCGGGACTAGCGGGAGGAAAGACCCAGTACTTC | CASSPGLAGGKTQYF
TRBJ1-5 | NA | NA | TRBV2 | TGTGCCAGCAGTGAAGTGGCCTCCGTATACTCGCCCCAGCATTTT | CASSEVASVYSPQHF
TRBJ2-7 | NA | NA | TRBV7-8 | TGTGCCAGCAGCTCCCTCTATGTGCAGTACTTC | CASSSLYVQYF
TRBJ1-1 | NA | TRBD1 | TRBV16 | TGTGCCAGCAGCCACACAGGGGGCCCCACTGAAGCTTTCTTT | CASSHTGGPTEAFF
TRBJ2-1 | NA | TRBD2 | TRBV30 | TGTGCCTGGAGTGTAATAGCGGGGGACAATGAGCAGTTCTTC | CAWSVIAGDNEQFF
TRBJ2-5 | NA | NA | TRBV28 | TGTGCCAGCACAGGCAGGGAAGAGACCCAGTACTTC | CASTGREETQYF
TRBJ2-2 | NA | NA | TRBV27 | TGTGCCAGCAGTTTCTCCCCCCCCCTCCTTAGTACCGGGGAGCTGTTTTTT | CASSFSPPLLSTGELFF
TRBJ1-2 | NA | NA | TRBV4-3 | TGCGCCAGCAGCCAAGCTCCTGGTTTATGGGGCTACACCTTC | CASSQAPGLWGYTF
TRBJ2-1 | NA | NA | TRBV5-1 | TGCGCCAGCAGCTTGAGCTCTACCCGCTACAATGAGCAGTTCTTC | CASSLSSTRYNEQFF
TRBJ2-7 | NA | NA | TRBV12-3/TRBV12-4 | TGTGCCAGCAGTTTATACGGGGATTACGAGCAGTACTTC | CASSLYGDYEQYF
TRBJ1-6 | NA | NA | TRBV27 | TGTGCCAGCAGTTCCTCGGGGCCCTATAATTCACCCCTCCACTTT | CASSSSGPYNSPLHF
TRBJ1-3 | NA | TRBD1 | TRBV11-3 | TGTGCCAGCAGCCCCAGGGGGGCATACCCTGGAAACACCATATATTTT | CASSPRGAYPGNTIYF
TRBJ1-6 | NA | TRBD1 | TRBV13 | TGTGCCAGCAGCCCCTTTCCCGGGACAGGGTTTGAATCACCCCTCCACTTT | CASSPFPGTGFESPLHF
TRBJ2-1 | NA | TRBD2 | TRBV11-2 | TGTGCCAGCAGCCGGAGGGGACTAGCGGAATACAATGAGCAGTTCTTC | CASSRRGLAEYNEQFF
TRBJ2-5 | NA | NA | TRBV5-4 | TGTGCCAGCAGGACGTTGGGGGTAGAGACCCAGTACTTC | CASRTLGVETQYF
TRBJ2-7 | few | NA | TRBV2 | TGTGCCAGCAGTGAAGCGCCCGGGAGTTACGAGCAGTACTTC | CASSEAPGSYEQYF
TRBJ1-1 | NA | NA | TRBV30 | TGTGCCTGGAGTGTTTCGGGGGTTTACACTGAAGCTTTCTTT | CAWSVSGVYTEAFF
TRBJ2-7 | few | NA | TRBV21-1 | TGTGCCAGCAGCAAAAAGGGGGGTCCCTACGAGCAGTACTTC | CASSKKGGPYEQYF
TRBJ1-6 | NA | NA | TRBV9 | TGTGCCAGCAGCGTCAGGCCAGGTGGTAATTCACCCCTCCACTTT | CASSVRPGGNSPLHF
TRBJ1-1 | NA | NA | TRBV7-9 | TGTGCCAGCAGCTTAAAGGGATCCACTGAAGCTTTCTTT | CASSLKGSTEAFF
TRBJ2-7 | few | NA | TRBV9 | TGTGCCAGCAGTCCAGGGGGGGACTACGAGCAGTACTTC | CASSPGGDYEQYF
TRBJ2-7 | NA | NA | TRBV19 | TGTGCCAGTAGTAGGAGCCAGAACTACGAGCAGTACTTC | CASSRSQNYEQYF
TRBJ1-4 | NA | NA | TRBV7-9 | TGTGCCAGCGAGAGAGCAACTAATGAAAAACTGTTTTTT | CASERATNEKLFF
TRBJ2-4 | NA | TRBD2 | TRBV19 | TGTGCCAGTAGTGGACAGACTAGCGGGAGTCTCAATCTAGCCAAAAACATTCAGTACTTC | CASSGQTSGSLNLAKNIQYF
TRBJ1-4 | NA | NA | TRBV18 | TGTGCCAGCTCACCACCGGAGGGGGATAATGAAAAACTGTTTTTT | CASSPPEGDNEKLFF
TRBJ1-1 | NA | NA | TRBV5-4 | TGTGCCAGCAGCTTCGGACTTCGGGGGTTGAACACTGAAGCTTTCTTT | CASSFGLRGLNTEAFF
TRBJ1-2 | NA | NA | TRBV7-9 | TGTGCCAGCAGCCTAGACCGGGACGGAGAGTATGGCCACACCTTC | CASSLDRDGEYGHTF